The present entry profiles one T cell receptor (beta chain) with its context. Its antigen is not known. The source of the sample is a study of T cell responses to AZD1222 COVID-19 vaccine. Study-wide results and limits: Repertoire sampling happened only post peak T cell response. Baseline serology detected seropositivity in only five to seven AZD1222 recipients.

Profiled with immunoSEQ multiplex PCR; TCRdb holds only in-frame clones, not every one. The sample consists of about 120,000 clones, approximately 94% of them appearing once. The CDR3 is made up of 17 amino acids. The ends were cut back, 3 bases at V and 0 bases at J, with 17 bases in the middle. The germline V gene has CDR1 SGHNT and CDR2 YYREEE (reference sequence). J is TRBJ2-3 and V is TRBV5-4; D is undetermined. Sequencing was performed on peripheral blood, taken 28 days after the second AZD1222 dose. The sequence was collected from an adult who received the AZD1222 COVID-19 vaccine. CDR3 in amino acids: CASSWGSDPRSTDTQYF. The CDR3 bases are TGTGCCAGCAGCTGGGGATCGGACCCCAGAAGCACAGATACGCAGTATTTT.